This T cell receptor beta chain was captured in a study of siplizumab effects on memory and regulatory T cells. The study, taken as a whole, reports: Naive or memory phenotype was unassignable for roughly 75-95% of proliferating CD4+ or CD8+ clones. Naive T cells were seemingly more diverse than memory cells, and major contributions to the alloresponse seemed to be made by them. Alloreactive sequences traceable to unstimulated CD4+ memory cells declined significantly under siplizumab.

TEMRA, effector memory, memory and naive subsets, all unstimulated, were sequenced in three donor pairs. Germline V lookup: CDR1 MNHEY, CDR2 SMNVEV (reference sequence). With 7 bases removed from V and 3 bases from J, the gap between germline ends came to 24 bases. This CDR3 is built from 17 residues. Concerning this clone itself: Its antigen is unidentified.

The assay was immunoSEQ multiplex PCR, and TCRdb's table has in-frame clones only and misses some. This table holds tens of thousands of clones, over 75% found once. The V gene is TRBV27, the J gene TRBJ2-5; D may be TRBD2 (5 bases). This TCR was recovered from a human donor in good health. The specimen sequenced was naive CD8+ T cells sorted from blood. The CDR3 here is CASNRLGVRGIKETQYF. The DNA of the CDR3 is TGTGCCAGCAATAGGCTCGGGGTGAGAGGGATCAAAGAGACCCAGTACTTC.